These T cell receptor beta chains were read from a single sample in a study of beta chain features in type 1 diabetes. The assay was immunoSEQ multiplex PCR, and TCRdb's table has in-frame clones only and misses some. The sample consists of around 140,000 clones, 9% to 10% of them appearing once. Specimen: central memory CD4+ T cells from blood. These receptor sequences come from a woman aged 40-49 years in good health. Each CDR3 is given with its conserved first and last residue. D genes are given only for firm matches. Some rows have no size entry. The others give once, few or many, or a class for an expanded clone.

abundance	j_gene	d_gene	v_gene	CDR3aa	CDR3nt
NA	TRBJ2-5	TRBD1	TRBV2	CASSGGQLQETQYF	TGTGCCAGCAGTGGGGGACAGTTACAAGAGACCCAGTACTTC
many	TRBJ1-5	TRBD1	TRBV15	CATSRGQGNQPQHF	TGTGCCACCAGCAGGGGACAGGGCAATCAGCCCCAGCATTTT
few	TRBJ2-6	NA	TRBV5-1	CASSLAYNRRTGANVLTF	TGCGCCAGCAGCTTGGCCTATAACCGTCGTACTGGGGCCAACGTCCTGACTTTC
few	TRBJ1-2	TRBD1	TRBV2	CASKTGGGSYGYTF	TGTGCCAGCAAGACAGGGGGAGGGAGCTATGGCTACACCTTC
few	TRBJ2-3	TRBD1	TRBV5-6	CASSKRQGITDTQYF	TGTGCCAGCAGCAAAAGACAGGGGATCACAGATACGCAGTATTTT
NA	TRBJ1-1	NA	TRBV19	CASKGGVTNTEAFF	TGTGCCAGTAAGGGAGGGGTTACGAACACTGAAGCTTTCTTT
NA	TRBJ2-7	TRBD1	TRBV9	CASSSPDRGAYEQYF	TGTGCCAGCAGCTCACCGGACAGGGGAGCCTACGAGCAGTACTTC
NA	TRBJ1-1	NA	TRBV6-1	CASSSATTGNTEAFF	TGTGCCAGCAGTTCGGCGACAACTGGCAACACTGAAGCTTTCTTT
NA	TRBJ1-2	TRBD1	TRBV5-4	CASSLRAGGEAGYGYTF	TGTGCCAGCAGCTTGAGGGCAGGGGGCGAGGCTGGCTATGGCTACACCTTC
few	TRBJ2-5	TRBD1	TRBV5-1	CASSEWDRESRVTQYF	TGCGCCAGCAGCGAATGGGACAGGGAGTCGAGAGTGACCCAGTACTTC
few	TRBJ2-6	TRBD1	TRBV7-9	CASSPFPGQVSGANVLTF	TGTGCCAGCAGCCCATTCCCGGGACAGGTCTCTGGGGCCAACGTCCTGACTTTC
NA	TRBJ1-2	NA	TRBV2	CASSGSLANYGYTF	TGTGCCAGCAGTGGATCTTTAGCTAACTATGGCTACACCTTC
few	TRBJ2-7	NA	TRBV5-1	CASSEGYEQYF	TGCGCCAGCAGCGAGGGCTACGAGCAGTACTTC
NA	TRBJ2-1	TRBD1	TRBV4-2	CASSSFPKGAMYEQFF	TGTGCCAGCAGCAGCTTCCCGAAGGGGGCTATGTATGAGCAGTTCTTC
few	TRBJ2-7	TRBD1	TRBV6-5	CASSGGQRYEQYF	TGTGCCAGCAGTGGGGGACAGCGCTACGAGCAGTACTTC
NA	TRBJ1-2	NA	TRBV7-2	CASSLGGSPYYGYTF	TGTGCCAGCAGCTTAGGGGGCAGCCCGTACTATGGCTACACCTTC
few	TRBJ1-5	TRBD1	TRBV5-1	CASSPAGTGSNQPQHF	TGCGCCAGCAGCCCGGCCGGGACAGGGAGCAATCAGCCCCAGCATTTT
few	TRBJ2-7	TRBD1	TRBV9	CASSGPANRGRGEQYF	TGTGCCAGCAGCGGACCCGCTAACAGGGGGCGGGGGGAGCAGTACTTC
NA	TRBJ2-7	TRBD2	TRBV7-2	CASSTKSGTSGYEQYF	TGTGCCAGCAGCACTAAGTCCGGGACTAGCGGATACGAGCAGTACTTC
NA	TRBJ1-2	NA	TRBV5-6	CASSFDVQGPRYGYTF	TGTGCCAGCAGCTTCGACGTACAGGGACCGCGTTATGGCTACACCTTC
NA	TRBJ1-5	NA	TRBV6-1	CASSESFDQPQHF	TGTGCCAGCAGTGAATCTTTCGATCAGCCCCAGCATTTT
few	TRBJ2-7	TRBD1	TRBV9	CASSVGVAGTGPYEQYF	TGTGCCAGCAGCGTAGGAGTTGCAGGGACAGGGCCCTACGAGCAGTACTTC
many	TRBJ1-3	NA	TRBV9	CASSVTDSGNTIYF	TGTGCCAGCAGCGTGACAGACTCTGGAAACACCATATATTTT
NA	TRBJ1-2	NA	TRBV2	CASSDSYYGYTF	TGTGCCAGCAGCGACAGCTACTATGGCTACACCTTC
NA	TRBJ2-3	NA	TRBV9	CASSVANTDTQYF	TGTGCCAGCAGCGTAGCCAACACAGATACGCAGTATTTT
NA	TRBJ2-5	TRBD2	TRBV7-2	CASSLLAGGETQYF	TGTGCCAGCAGCTTATTGGCGGGGGGTGAGACCCAGTACTTC
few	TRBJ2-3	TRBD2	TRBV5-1	CASSSGLAGGRDTQYF	TGCGCCAGCAGCTCCGGACTAGCGGGGGGGCGGGATACGCAGTATTTT
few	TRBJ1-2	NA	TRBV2	CASRYQIDYTF	TGTGCCAGCAGGTACCAGATCGACTACACCTTC
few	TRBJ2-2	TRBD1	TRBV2	CASGGTGGAGELFF	TGTGCCAGTGGGGGTACAGGGGGAGCCGGGGAGCTGTTTTTT
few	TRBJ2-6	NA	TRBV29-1	CSVHRESGANVLTF	TGCAGCGTCCACAGGGAGTCGGGGGCCAACGTCCTGACTTTC
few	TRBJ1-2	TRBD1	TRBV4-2	CASSQDPQGAGGYTF	TGTGCCAGCAGCCAAGATCCCCAGGGGGCGGGTGGCTACACCTTC
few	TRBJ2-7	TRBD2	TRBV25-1	CASSESGGEQYF	TGTGCCAGCAGTGAATCGGGGGGTGAGCAGTACTTC
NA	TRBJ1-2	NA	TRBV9	CASSVRGWYGYTF	TGTGCCAGCAGCGTCCGAGGTTGGTATGGCTACACCTTC
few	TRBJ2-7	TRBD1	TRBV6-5	CASTPGTGGLWGQYF	TGTGCCAGCACCCCTGGGACAGGGGGTTTATGGGGGCAGTACTTC
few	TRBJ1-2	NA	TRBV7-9	CASAEAGGGYGYTF	TGTGCCAGCGCAGAGGCCGGGGGGGGCTATGGCTACACCTTC
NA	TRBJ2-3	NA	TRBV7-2	CASSLVLAMEDTQYF	TGTGCCAGCAGCTTGGTGCTGGCTATGGAGGATACGCAGTATTTT
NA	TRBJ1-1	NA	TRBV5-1	CASKLADSLGAFF	TGCGCCAGCAAGCTTGCGGACAGCCTAGGAGCTTTCTTT
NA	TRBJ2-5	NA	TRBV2	CASSEVPAVTQYF	TGTGCCAGCAGTGAAGTGCCTGCGGTAACCCAGTACTTC
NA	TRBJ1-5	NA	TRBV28	CASSLGQKWPQHF	TGTGCCAGCAGTTTAGGCCAAAAATGGCCCCAGCATTTT
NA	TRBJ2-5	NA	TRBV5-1	CASSLARRRETQYF	TGCGCCAGCAGCTTGGCGCGCAGGCGAGAGACCCAGTACTTC
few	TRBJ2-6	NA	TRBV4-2	CASSQDEGANVLTF	TGTGCCAGCAGCCAAGATGAGGGGGCCAACGTCCTGACTTTC
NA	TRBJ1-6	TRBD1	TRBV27	CASSSTGIHSPLHF	TGTGCCAGCAGTTCGACAGGGATACATTCACCCCTCCACTTT
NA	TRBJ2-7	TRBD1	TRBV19	CASSAGGAYEQYF	TGTGCCAGTTCCGCAGGGGGCGCGTACGAGCAGTACTTC
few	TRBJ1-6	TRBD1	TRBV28	CASSVGGSNSPLHF	TGTGCCAGCTCCGTAGGGGGCTCTAATTCACCCCTCCACTTT
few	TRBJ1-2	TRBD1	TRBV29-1	CSGGTGDRVNYGYTF	TGCAGCGGAGGGACAGGAGACCGAGTTAACTATGGCTACACCTTC
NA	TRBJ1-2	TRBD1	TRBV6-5	CASRDRARGGYTF	TGTGCCAGCAGGGACAGGGCGCGTGGGGGCTACACCTTC
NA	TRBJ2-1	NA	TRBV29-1	CSVGQGSEQFF	TGCAGCGTTGGTCAGGGCTCGGAGCAGTTCTTC
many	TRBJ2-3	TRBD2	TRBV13	CASRIGGAKDTQYF	TGTGCCAGCAGGATCGGGGGGGCAAAAGATACGCAGTATTTT
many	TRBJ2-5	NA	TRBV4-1	CASSQGWRGETQYF	TGCGCCAGCAGCCAAGGGTGGCGCGGGGAGACCCAGTACTTC
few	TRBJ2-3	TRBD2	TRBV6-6	CASSWLSGGQLNTQYF	TGTGCCAGCAGTTGGCTTAGCGGGGGCCAGCTAAATACGCAGTATTTT
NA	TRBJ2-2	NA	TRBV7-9	CASSLHEGAGELFF	TGTGCCAGCAGCTTACACGAGGGGGCCGGGGAGCTGTTTTTT
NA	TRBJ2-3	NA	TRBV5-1	CASSLAVGTDTQYF	TGCGCCAGCAGCTTGGCGGTGGGCACAGATACGCAGTATTTT
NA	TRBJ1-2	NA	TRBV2	CASSRGGNYGYTF	TGTGCCAGCAGTCGAGGGGGAAACTATGGCTACACCTTC